This TCR beta chain came from a study of blood T cell repertoires in COVID-19. As for the study in general: Sites across the United States, Italy and Spain contributed samples from acute and convalescent COVID-19.

Generated by immunoSEQ multiplex PCR, the TCRdb table keeps only in-frame clones and is missing some. The table has 250,000 to 300,000 clones, around 85% seen once. Germline V lookup: CDR1 SQVTM, CDR2 ANQGSEA. Trimming shortened V by 1 base and J by 6 bases, and 12 bases separated the two germline ends. The CDR3 runs to 13 residues. The sample was peripheral blood. J is TRBJ1-2 and V is TRBV29-1, with D maybe TRBD1 (5 bases). This sequence was found in a man aged 50 to 59 with active or convalescent COVID-19. Here the CDR3 DNA reads TGCAGCGTTGAAGCTCCTTCGACAGATGGCTACACCTTC. This encodes CSVEAPSTDGYTF.